This is a list of T cell receptor beta chains from one sample in a study of cytomegalovirus exposure and HLA in healthy donors. Here immunoSEQ multiplex PCR was the method, and the copy in TCRdb shows in-frame clones only, minus some. The sample carries about 86,000 clones, 85% to 95% recorded once. The specimen sequenced was PBMCs. The receptors here all came from a young man in good health and CMV-seronegative. The CDR3 runs from the conserved cysteine through the conserved F or W. Each record gives: V gene, J gene, clone size, D gene, CDR3 DNA, CDR3 protein. A D gene is named only where the DNA matches it firmly. A clone size is listed for some rows: how often the clone was seen (once, few, many), or a class if it is expanded.

V gene: TRBV30; J gene: TRBJ2-1; clone size: -; D gene: -; CDR3 DNA: TGTGCCTGGAGTTTTTATGCGGGTTGGGATGAGCAGTTCTTC; CDR3 protein: CAWSFYAGWDEQFF
V gene: TRBV6-5; J gene: TRBJ2-5; clone size: -; D gene: -; CDR3 DNA: TGTGCCAGCAGTTACTCGATAACTCAAGAGACCCAGTACTTC; CDR3 protein: CASSYSITQETQYF
V gene: TRBV27; J gene: TRBJ2-1; clone size: once; D gene: -; CDR3 DNA: TGTGCCAGCAGTCTCGACAGGTACAATGAGCAGTTCTTC; CDR3 protein: CASSLDRYNEQFF
V gene: TRBV25-1; J gene: TRBJ1-1; clone size: -; D gene: -; CDR3 DNA: TGTGCCAGCAGTGATAAGTTGGTTGGCAGAGCTTTCTTT; CDR3 protein: CASSDKLVGRAFF
V gene: TRBV7-6; J gene: TRBJ2-7; clone size: once; D gene: TRBD2; CDR3 DNA: TGTGCCAGCAGCCCGGGAGGGTACGAGCAGTACTTC; CDR3 protein: CASSPGGYEQYF
V gene: TRBV7-8; J gene: TRBJ1-6; clone size: -; D gene: -; CDR3 DNA: TGTGCCAGCAGCTTAGTGGTGGCAGGAAATTCACCCCTCCACTTT; CDR3 protein: CASSLVVAGNSPLHF
V gene: TRBV5-6; J gene: TRBJ2-1; clone size: -; D gene: -; CDR3 DNA: TGTGCCAGCGCCCCAGGGGCTACAGTCTACAATGAGCAGTTCTTC; CDR3 protein: CASAPGATVYNEQFF
V gene: TRBV6-1; J gene: TRBJ1-3; clone size: -; D gene: TRBD1; CDR3 DNA: TGTGCCAGCAGTGAATCGGGGACAGGGGAAAACACCATATATTTT; CDR3 protein: CASSESGTGENTIYF
V gene: TRBV15; J gene: TRBJ1-3; clone size: -; D gene: -; CDR3 DNA: TGTGCCACCAGCAGAGCGAGACAGGTGTTCTCTGGAAACACCATATATTTT; CDR3 protein: CATSRARQVFSGNTIYF
V gene: TRBV6-9; J gene: TRBJ1-2; clone size: once; D gene: -; CDR3 DNA: TGTGCCCAGCAATGCTACGGGACACCCTTTAACTATGGCTACACCTTC; CDR3 protein: CAQQCYGTPFNYGYTF
V gene: TRBV6-1; J gene: TRBJ2-7; clone size: -; D gene: -; CDR3 DNA: TGTGCCAGCACCTTAGGAGCATACGAGCAGTACTTC; CDR3 protein: CASTLGAYEQYF
V gene: TRBV4-2; J gene: TRBJ2-1; clone size: -; D gene: TRBD1; CDR3 DNA: TGTGCCAGCAGCCAAGTACCGGGACAGATTAACAATGAGCAGTTCTTC; CDR3 protein: CASSQVPGQINNEQFF
V gene: TRBV9; J gene: TRBJ2-7; clone size: -; D gene: -; CDR3 DNA: TGTGCCAGCAGCGTAGAGGCTGGGTCTAGCTACGAGCAGTACTTC; CDR3 protein: CASSVEAGSSYEQYF
V gene: TRBV7-2; J gene: TRBJ1-3; clone size: -; D gene: -; CDR3 DNA: TGTGCCAGCAGCTTAGGGGCAGGGTCTGGAAACACCATATATTTT; CDR3 protein: CASSLGAGSGNTIYF
V gene: TRBV9; J gene: TRBJ2-5; clone size: -; D gene: TRBD2; CDR3 DNA: TGTGCCAGCAGCGTAGGGTCTAGCGGATCAGAGACCCAGTACTTC; CDR3 protein: CASSVGSSGSETQYF
V gene: TRBV6-4; J gene: TRBJ1-2; clone size: -; D gene: TRBD1; CDR3 DNA: TGTGCCAGCAGCCCCCGGCAGGACAGGAGCTATGGCTACACCTTC; CDR3 protein: CASSPRQDRSYGYTF